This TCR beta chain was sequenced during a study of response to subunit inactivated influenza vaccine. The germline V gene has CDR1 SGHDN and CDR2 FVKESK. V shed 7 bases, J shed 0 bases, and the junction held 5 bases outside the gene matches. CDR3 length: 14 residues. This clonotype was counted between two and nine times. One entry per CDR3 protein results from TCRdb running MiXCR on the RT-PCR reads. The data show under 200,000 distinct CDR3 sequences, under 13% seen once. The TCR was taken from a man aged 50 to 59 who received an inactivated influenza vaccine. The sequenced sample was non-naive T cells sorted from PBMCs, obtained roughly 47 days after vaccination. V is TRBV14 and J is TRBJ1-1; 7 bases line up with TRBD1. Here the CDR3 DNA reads TGTGCCAGCACAATAGGGGGCGTGAACACTGAAGCTTTCTTT. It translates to CASTIGGVNTEAFF.